The 14 T cell receptor beta chains reported below all come from one sample, sequenced in a study of CD8 T cells in Susac syndrome. Random hexamers were used to reverse transcribe roughly 0.45 to 1 ug of RNA. MiXCR, run by TCRdb on the immunoSEQ multiplex PCR reads, gives a single entry per CDR3 protein. This table holds roughly 150,000 distinct CDR3 sequences, under 95% found once. The sequenced sample was CD4+ T cells from PBMCs. The receptors originated from a human donor in good health.

This clonotype was seen a few times. The rearrangement joins TRBV5-1 to TRBJ2-1, with 7 bases lining up with TRBD1. The CDR3 has 13 residues. Germline V gene lookup returns CDR1 SGHRS and CDR2 YFSETQ. The junction had 7 bases not matched to a gene; V was cut back by 5 bases and J by 8 bases. CDR3 coding DNA: TGCGCCAGCAGTTTAGGGGGCCTGGATGAGCAGTTCTTC. This encodes CASSLGGLDEQFF.

The V and J genes are TRBV28 and TRBJ2-3; no reliable D call. CDR3 length: 14 residues. The V gene's germline CDR1 is MDHEN and CDR2 SYDVKM. Trimming took off 5 bases at V and 1 base at J, with 10 bases between the two ends. The CDR3 protein is CASSTNRRTDTQYF. Written as DNA, the CDR3 is TGTGCCAGCAGTACTAACAGACGCACAGATACGCAGTATTTT.

As regards this clonotype: The junction and the germline gene differ at one end; a read error may be behind it. The V gene is TRBV18, the J gene TRBJ2-6, with no clear D. Germline V CDR1 and CDR2: KGHSH, LQKENI. The CDR3 covers 16 residues. The CDR3 DNA reads as TGTGCCAGCTCACCACCTCGCTTCTCTGGGTCCAACGTCCTGACTTTC. This codes for CASSPPRFSGSNVLTF.

Only a few counts were recorded for this clonotype. The CDR3 loop reads CASSPGDWGLLTYEQYF. DNA for the CDR3: TGTGCCAGCAGCCCGGGAGATTGGGGCCTCCTAACCTACGAGCAGTACTTC. The chain recombines TRBV11-2 with TRBJ2-7, with D possibly TRBD2 on 6 matching bases. Germline CDR1 is SGHAT and CDR2 is FQNNGV. The CDR3 totals 17 residues. V lost 5 bases and J lost 2, with 22 bases in between. The whole variable domain, remainder taken from reference TRBV11-2 and TRBJ2-7, is EAGVAQSPRYKIIEKRQSVAFWCNPISGHATLYWYQQILGQGPKLLIQFQNNGVVDDSQLPKDRFSAERLKGVDSTLKIQPAKLEDSAVYLCASSPGDWGLLTYEQYFGPGTRLTVT.

The table lists this clonotype with a count of one. CDR3 in amino acids: CSAVGGDQETQYF. CDR3 nucleotides: TGCAGCGCCGTGGGGGGGGACCAAGAGACCCAGTACTTC. V is TRBV29-1 and J is TRBJ2-5; 7 bases align to TRBD2. With 7 bases clipped from V and 0 bases from J, the junction kept 5 bases outside the gene matches. The CDR3 contains 13 residues. From germline, CDR1 is SQVTM and CDR2 ANQGSEA.

The chain is built from TRBV7-2 and TRBJ2-3; D might be TRBD2 (5 bases). The CDR3 covers 14 residues. CDR1 is SGHTA, CDR2 FQGNSA, per germline. With 3 bases removed from V and 6 bases from J, the gap between germline ends came to 13 bases. The CDR3, as DNA: TGTGCCAGCAGCTTCGGGGATAGGATGGATACGCAGTATTTT. As protein: CASSFGDRMDTQYF.

In this sample, this clonotype turned up once. The chain has TRBV2 and TRBJ1-1; TRBD1 aligns across 7 bases. The V gene's germline CDR1 is SNHLY and CDR2 FYNNEI. The CDR3 is 13 residues long. V shed 7 bases and J 2 bases; nucleotides not matched to a gene: 4. DNA for the CDR3: TGTGCCAGCAAGGACAGGATCAACACTGAAGCTTTCTTT. It yields the protein CASKDRINTEAFF. The full variable domain, its missing parts supplied by reference TRBV2 and TRBJ1-1, is EPEVTQTPSHQVTQMGQEVILRCVPISNHLYFYWYRQILGQKVEFLVSFYNNEISEKSEIFDDQFSVERPDGSNFTLKIRSTKLEDSAMYFCASKDRINTEAFFGQGTRLTVV.

The chain is built from TRBV20-1 and TRBJ1-1; TRBD1 is a possible D gene (5 bases). This CDR3 region has 13 residues. V dropped 0 bases and J dropped 6 bases, with 11 bases sitting between them. Germline V gene sequence: CDR1 DFQATT, CDR2 SNEGSKA (reference sequence). CDR3 protein: CSARDPGRAEAFF. CDR3 coding DNA: TGCAGTGCTAGAGATCCTGGCAGGGCTGAAGCTTTCTTT.

V is TRBV5-4 and J is TRBJ2-5; D possibly corresponds to TRBD2 (6 bases). Trimming removed 3 bases from V and 5 bases from J, with 11 bases in between. The CDR3 contains 13 residues. Germline V CDR1 and CDR2: SGHNT, YYREEE (reference sequence). The CDR3 sequence is CASSSEAGETQYF. The CDR3 bases are TGTGCCAGCAGCTCTGAGGCGGGGGAGACCCAGTACTTC.

The CDR3 reads CSARVPGLAGGITGELFF. The CDR3 DNA reads as TGCAGTGCTAGAGTACCGGGACTAGCGGGAGGCATCACCGGGGAGCTGTTTTTT. The V gene is TRBV20-1, the J gene TRBJ2-2, with 15 bases fitting TRBD2. CDR1 DFQATT and CDR2 SNEGSKA come from the germline V gene (reference sequence). The ends lost 1 base at V and 4 bases at J; junction bases unmatched: 7. The CDR3 has 18 residues.

This chain uses TRBV20-1 with TRBJ1-5; D remains ambiguous. CDR3 size: 12 residues. CDR1 is DFQATT, CDR2 SNEGSKA, per germline (reference sequence). V was cut by 3 bases and J by 2 bases, with 5 bases left in between. CDR3 protein: CSARWGNQPQHF. The DNA for the CDR3 is TGCAGTGCTAGGTGGGGCAATCAGCCCCAGCATTTT.

The rearrangement joins TRBV19 to TRBJ1-1; TRBD1 aligns across 8 bases. This CDR3 is built from 15 residues. V shed 6 bases and J 5 bases; nucleotides not matched to a gene: 11. Germline loops: CDR1 LNHDA, CDR2 SQIVND (reference sequence). CDR3 amino acids: CASRPGQRQGTEAFF. For the CDR3, the DNA is TGTGCCAGTAGACCGGGACAAAGACAGGGGACTGAAGCTTTCTTT.

The V and J genes are TRBV6-2 or TRBV6-3 and TRBJ2-5; no firm D call. The CDR3 consists of 14 residues. Germline loops: CDR1 MNHEY, CDR2 SVGEGT. With 2 bases removed from V and 5 bases from J, the gap between germline ends came to 12 bases. CDR3 residues: CASSYHGMGETQYF. CDR3 nucleotides: TGTGCCAGCAGTTACCATGGGATGGGGGAGACCCAGTACTTC.

A single count supports this clonotype. The chain uses TRBV6-5 and TRBJ2-7; D call uncertain. The V end was cut by 8 bases, the J end by 4 bases, with 9 bases between. This CDR3 is built from 11 residues. Germline V lookup: CDR1 MNHEY, CDR2 SVGAGI. In DNA form, the CDR3 reads TGTGCCAGCTCGGACGCGTACGAGCAGTACTTC. Protein: CASSDAYEQYF.